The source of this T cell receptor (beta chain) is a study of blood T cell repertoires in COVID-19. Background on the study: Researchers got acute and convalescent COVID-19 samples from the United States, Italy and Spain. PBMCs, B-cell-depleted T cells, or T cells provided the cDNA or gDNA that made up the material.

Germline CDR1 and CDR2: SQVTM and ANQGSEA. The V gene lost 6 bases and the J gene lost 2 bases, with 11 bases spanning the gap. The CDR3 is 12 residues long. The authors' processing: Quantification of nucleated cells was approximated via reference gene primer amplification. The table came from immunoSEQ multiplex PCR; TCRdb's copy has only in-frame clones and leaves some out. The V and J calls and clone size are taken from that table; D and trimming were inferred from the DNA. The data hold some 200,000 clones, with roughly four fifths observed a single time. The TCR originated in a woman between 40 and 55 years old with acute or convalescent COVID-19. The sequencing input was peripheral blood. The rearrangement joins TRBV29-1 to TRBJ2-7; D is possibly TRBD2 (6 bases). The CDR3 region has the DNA TGCAGCGTCCAGACTAGTACCTACGAGCAGTACTTC. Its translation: CSVQTSTYEQYF.